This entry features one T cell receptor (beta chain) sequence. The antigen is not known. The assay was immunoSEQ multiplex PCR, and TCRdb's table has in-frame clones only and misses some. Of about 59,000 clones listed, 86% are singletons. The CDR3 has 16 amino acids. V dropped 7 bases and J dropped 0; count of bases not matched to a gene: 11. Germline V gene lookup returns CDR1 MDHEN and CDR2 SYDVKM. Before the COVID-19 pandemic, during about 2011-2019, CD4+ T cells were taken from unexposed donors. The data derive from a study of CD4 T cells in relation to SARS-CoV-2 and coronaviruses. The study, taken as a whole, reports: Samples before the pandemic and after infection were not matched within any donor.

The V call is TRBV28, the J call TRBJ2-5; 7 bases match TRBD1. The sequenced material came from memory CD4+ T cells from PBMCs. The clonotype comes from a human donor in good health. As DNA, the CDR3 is TGTGCCAGCAATTCTGCCGGGACAGCGTACCAAGAGACCCAGTACTTC. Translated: CASNSAGTAYQETQYF.